Following are 4 T cell receptor beta chains from one sample sequenced in a study of technical replicates of blood from a handful of donors. Data came from immunoSEQ multiplex PCR; TCRdb stores just in-frame clones and leaves some out. The top ten hold around 0.37% of the sample, which has 60,000 to 85,000 clones, 85% to 95% seen once. Sequencing was done on a sample of T cells isolated from PBMCs. The receptors shown here come from a human donor in good health.

The V gene is TRBV5-4, the J gene TRBJ1-2, with 7 positions matching TRBD1. The CDR3 covers 14 residues. The ends lost 5 bases at V and 3 bases at J; junction bases unmatched: 7. Germline V gene lookup returns CDR1 SGHNT and CDR2 YYREEE (reference sequence). CDR3 region: CASREGGKDYGYTF. CDR3 nucleotides: TGTGCCAGCAGGGAAGGGGGCAAGGACTATGGCTACACCTTC.

The chain links TRBV19 to TRBJ2-5; tentative D call: TRBD1 (5 bases). Germline V CDR1 and CDR2: LNHDA, SQIVND (reference sequence). The CDR3 is made up of 15 amino acids. Trimming pared 1 base from V and 5 bases from J, leaving 14 bases between. CDR3 amino acids: CASSIVGLKGETQYF. DNA of the CDR3: TGTGCCAGTAGTATAGTAGGCCTTAAGGGGGAGACCCAGTACTTC.

The rearrangement uses TRBV10-3 and TRBJ1-6, with 9 bases aligning to TRBD1. Per germline, CDR1 ENHRY and CDR2 SYGVKD. Losses at the gene ends were 7 bases for V and 7 bases for J; bases not matched to a gene: 5. The CDR3 loop spans 14 amino acids. CDR3 sequence (DNA): TGTGCCATCACTGGGACAGGGCAAAATTCACCCCTCCACTTT. It codes for CAITGTGQNSPLHF.

The chain links TRBV5-4 to TRBJ2-5; 11 nucleotides match TRBD2. With 0 bases clipped from V and 5 bases from J, the junction kept 3 bases outside the gene matches. Germline assignment: CDR1 SGHNT and CDR2 YYREEE (reference sequence). The CDR3 runs 15 residues. Written as DNA, the CDR3 is TGTGCCAGCAGCTTGGATCCTAGCGGGAGGGAGACCCAGTACTTC. It encodes CASSLDPSGRETQYF.